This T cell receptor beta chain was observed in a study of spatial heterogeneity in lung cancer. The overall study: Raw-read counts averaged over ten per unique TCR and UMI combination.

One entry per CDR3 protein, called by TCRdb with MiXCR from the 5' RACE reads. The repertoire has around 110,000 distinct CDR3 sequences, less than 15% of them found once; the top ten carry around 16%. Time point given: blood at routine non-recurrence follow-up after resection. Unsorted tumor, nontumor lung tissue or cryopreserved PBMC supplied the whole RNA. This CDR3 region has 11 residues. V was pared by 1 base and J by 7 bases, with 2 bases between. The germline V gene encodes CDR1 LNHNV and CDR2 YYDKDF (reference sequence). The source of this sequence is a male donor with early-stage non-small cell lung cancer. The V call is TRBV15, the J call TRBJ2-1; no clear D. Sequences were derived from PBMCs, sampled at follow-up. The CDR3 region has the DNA TGTGCCACCAGCAGAGCTAATGAGCAGTTCTTC. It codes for CATSRANEQFF.